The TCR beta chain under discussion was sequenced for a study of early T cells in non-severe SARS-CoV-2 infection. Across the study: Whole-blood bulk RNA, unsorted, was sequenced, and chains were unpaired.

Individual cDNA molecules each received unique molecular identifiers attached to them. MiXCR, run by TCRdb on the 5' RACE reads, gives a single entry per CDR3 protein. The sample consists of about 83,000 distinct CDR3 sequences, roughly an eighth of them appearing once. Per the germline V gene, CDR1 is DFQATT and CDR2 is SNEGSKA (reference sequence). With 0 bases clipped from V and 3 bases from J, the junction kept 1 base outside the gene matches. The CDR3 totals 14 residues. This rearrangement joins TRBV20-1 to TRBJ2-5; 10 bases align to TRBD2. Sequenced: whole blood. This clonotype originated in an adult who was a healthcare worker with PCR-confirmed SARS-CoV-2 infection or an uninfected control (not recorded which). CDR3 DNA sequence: TGCAGTGCTAGAGAACTAGCGGGGAAAGAGACCCAGTACTTC. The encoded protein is CSARELAGKETQYF.